This T cell receptor (beta chain) was retrieved from a study of T cells in Graves' hyperthyroidism and ophthalmopathy. The study, taken as a whole, reports: By a 13 V-J model, ophthalmopathy was set apart from stable hyperthyroidism.

The germline V and J ends were trimmed by 1 base and 9 bases, with 10 bases remaining between them. The CDR3 spans 13 residues. Germline lookup yields CDR1 LGHDT and CDR2 YNNKEL (reference sequence). At least ten counts were recorded for this clonotype. Its target is unknown. Subjects with ophthalmopathy showed a Clinical Activity Score no lower than 3, a NOSPECS grade no lower than 4, and a duration shorter than 3 months. Amplified TCR beta CDR3 regions came from RNA transcripts. A set of HTBI primers served as the primers for a first-round RT-PCR of the TCR CDR3. Using its own MiXCR run on the multiplex PCR reads, TCRdb lists one record per CDR3 protein. Of some 320,000 distinct CDR3 sequences in the sample, approximately 15% are singletons; the top ten hold about a third.

This TCR came from a middle-aged woman with Graves' ophthalmopathy. The sequencing sample was made of blood. The genes are TRBV3-1 and TRBJ2-4; TRBD1 might be the D (6 bases). The CDR3 sequence: CASSQGGRGIQYF. As DNA, the CDR3 is TGTGCCAGCAGCCAAGGGGGGCGAGGCATTCAGTACTTC.